The source of this TCR beta chain is a study of cytomegalovirus exposure and HLA in healthy donors. Across the study: A prior study identified roughly 110 million unique TCR beta sequences from about 180 million T cells. General observations from the study: TCR beta sequences reportedly predicted most subjects' HLA-A and HLA-B alleles accurately.

The V segment lost 4 bases and the J segment 2 bases; nucleotides outside the gene matches: 10. This CDR3 has 17 amino acids. Germline V CDR1 and CDR2: SEHNR, FQNEAQ (reference sequence). This clone was detected a few times. Its antigen remains unknown. Vbeta (60) and Jbeta (13) primers were used in the PCR. TCRdb's copy holds only in-frame clones and misses some; the assay was immunoSEQ multiplex PCR. The sample has around 95,000 clones, roughly 70% seen once. The receptor's source is a male donor in good health and CMV-seronegative. Sample: PBMCs. This sequence joins TRBV7-9 and TRBJ1-2, with 10 nucleotides matching TRBD1. This chain's CDR3 is CASSSPKGGQGNYGYTF. CDR3 sequence (DNA): TGTGCCAGCAGCTCCCCAAAGGGGGGACAGGGGAACTATGGCTACACCTTC.